This T cell receptor beta chain was sequenced in a study of blood T cell repertoires in COVID-19. The authors' processing: Quantification of nucleated cells was approximated via reference gene primer amplification. Sequencing used immunoSEQ multiplex PCR; TCRdb keeps in-frame clones, though not all of them. V and J calls plus clone size are reproduced from that table; the DNA served to infer D and trimming. This table has about 300,000 clones, nearly 90% appearing once. Individuals aged about 18 to 100 years were recruited from around 22 US areas. Cohorts were determined from participant-reported clinical history. The CDR3 covers 14 residues. Trimming removed 4 bases at V and 4 bases at J, with 12 bases between. Germline V gene data show CDR1 as SGHDT and CDR2 as YYEEEE.

The source is a woman in her late teens or twenties with acute COVID-19. The sample taken for sequencing was PBMCs or T cells enriched from blood (not recorded which). The chain links TRBV5-6 to TRBJ1-3; TRBD1 is a possible D gene (5 bases). CDR3 bases: TGTGCCAGCAGCCTCCCTCGGGGGGGAAACACCATATATTTT. Translation: CASSLPRGGNTIYF.